Listed below are T cell receptor beta chains from one sample, sequenced in a study of T cell repertoires in cytomegalovirus infection. TCRdb used MiXCR to reprocess the reads, holding one entry per CDR3 protein. Of around 120,000 distinct CDR3 sequences listed, 8% to 9% are singletons. Input material: PBMCs. These receptors originate from a human donor in good health (CMV status not recorded). Some clones in this sample may be carry-over from other donors' samples. CDR3s include the opening cysteine and the closing phenylalanine or tryptophan. The D gene is left open where the match is weak. Not every row has a clone size; where given, it reads once, few, many or a size class.

j_gene,v_gene,abundance,d_gene,CDR3nt,CDR3aa
TRBJ2-2,TRBV14,-,-,TGTGCCAGCAGCCATAGTCTATTCGGGGAGCTGTTTTTT,CASSHSLFGELFF
TRBJ1-1,TRBV29-1,few,TRBD1,TGCAGCGCCCCAGGACAGGGGAACACTGAAGCTTTCTTT,CSAPGQGNTEAFF
TRBJ1-5,TRBV28,many,-,TGTGCCAGCAGTCCCGTGGGCAGACAGCCCCAGCATTTT,CASSPVGRQPQHF
TRBJ2-2,TRBV9,many,TRBD1,TGTGCCAGCAGCGTAGGGACAGGGCCCGGGGAGCTGTTTTTT,CASSVGTGPGELFF
TRBJ2-2,TRBV12-3/TRBV12-4,many,-,TGTGCCAGCAGTTTAGCGGGAGGGGGCACCTCTCACGGGGAGCTGTTTTTT,CASSLAGGGTSHGELFF
TRBJ2-7,TRBV5-1,many,-,TGCGCCAGCTCTTCATCTGGGGCCTACGAGCAGTACTTC,CASSSSGAYEQYF
TRBJ2-1,TRBV29-1,many,TRBD2,TGCAGCGTTGAAGATCTCCGGAGCGGGGGGGTCAATGAGCAGTTCTTC,CSVEDLRSGGVNEQFF
TRBJ2-2,TRBV5-1,many,-,TGCGCCAGCAGCCCCTTGGCGGGTGCGAACACCGGGGAGCTGTTTTTT,CASSPLAGANTGELFF
TRBJ2-5,TRBV6-6,-,-,TGTGCCAGCAGTTACTCGGTAATAAACCAAGAGACCCAGTACTTC,CASSYSVINQETQYF
TRBJ1-1,TRBV6-1,many,-,TGTGCCAGCAGCAGGGGCTTCAGCGGCACTGAAGCTTTCTTT,CASSRGFSGTEAFF
TRBJ1-5,TRBV6-6,many,-,TGTGCCAGCAGGAGGTTTGGGGAAGGCAATCAGCCCCAGCATTTT,CASRRFGEGNQPQHF
TRBJ2-3,TRBV29-1,few,TRBD1,TGCAGCGTCCCCTACAGGGGGCAGGGAGATACGCAGTATTTT,CSVPYRGQGDTQYF
TRBJ2-5,TRBV29-1,few,TRBD2,TGCAGCGCTCGTTGGCGGGGGTACCAAGAGACCCAGTACTTC,CSARWRGYQETQYF
TRBJ2-7,TRBV5-1,-,TRBD1,TGCGCCAGCCGACGCGGGACAGGGGCCCACGAGCAGTACTTC,CASRRGTGAHEQYF
TRBJ1-4,TRBV7-6,few,-,TGTGCCAGCAGCTCCGGACGGACTAATGAAAAACTGTTTTTT,CASSSGRTNEKLFF
TRBJ2-3,TRBV18,few,-,TGTGCCAGCTCACCAAACTTTGGCACAGATACGCAGTATTTT,CASSPNFGTDTQYF
TRBJ1-1,TRBV23-1,many,TRBD1,TGCGCCAGCAGTCAATCGAATGACAGGGGGCGCGGGAACACTGAAGCTTTCTTT,CASSQSNDRGRGNTEAFF
TRBJ1-1,TRBV18,-,TRBD1,TGTGCCAGCTCACATGACAGGGACACTGAAGCTTTCTTT,CASSHDRDTEAFF
TRBJ2-6,TRBV19,few,-,TGTGCCAGTAGTCCAAGTTGGGCCAACGTCCTGACTTTC,CASSPSWANVLTF
TRBJ1-1,TRBV2,many,-,TGTGCCAGCAGTACCGCGGGTGGCACTGAAGCTTTCTTT,CASSTAGGTEAFF
TRBJ1-2,TRBV18,-,-,TGTGCCAGCTCACCACTTGGGAATGAAGTTAACGGCTACACCTTC,CASSPLGNEVNGYTF
TRBJ1-2,TRBV18,many,-,TGTGCCAGCTCACCTGAAGGGCTCGGGGGCTACACCTTC,CASSPEGLGGYTF
TRBJ1-2,TRBV12-3/TRBV12-4,many,-,TGTGCCAGCAGCCTGGGGCTGACCTACCGCTATGGCTACACCTTC,CASSLGLTYRYGYTF
TRBJ1-6,TRBV28,-,-,TGTGCCAGCAGTTTATCCCCGGGACAACCGCGCACGGATAATTCACCCCTCCACTTT,CASSLSPGQPRTDNSPLHF
TRBJ1-4,TRBV28,many,TRBD1,TGTGCCAGCAGAACCGGGACAGGGGTAGAAAAACTGTTTTTT,CASRTGTGVEKLFF
TRBJ2-7,TRBV19,many,TRBD2,TGTGCCAGTAGTAATGTCATAGCGGGAACCTACGAGCAGTACTTC,CASSNVIAGTYEQYF
TRBJ1-3,TRBV28,many,-,TGTGCCAGCAGTTTATTTGGCGGGGGAGCGCCCTCTGGAAACACCATATATTTT,CASSLFGGGAPSGNTIYF
TRBJ1-5,TRBV12-3/TRBV12-4,many,TRBD1,TGTGCCAGCAGTCAAACAGGGGGACGCAATCAGCCCCAGCATTTT,CASSQTGGRNQPQHF
TRBJ2-2,TRBV2,many,TRBD1,TGTGCCAGCAGTCGACGGACAGGGGAGGCCGGGGAGCTGTTTTTT,CASSRRTGEAGELFF
TRBJ1-1,TRBV7-2,many,-,TGTGCCAGCAGCTTAGGTCGGGTATCTGAAGCTTTCTTT,CASSLGRVSEAFF
TRBJ1-6,TRBV19,few,-,TGTGCCAGCCAAGGGGAATCCTATAATTCACCCCTCCACTTT,CASQGESYNSPLHF
TRBJ2-6,TRBV28,many,-,TGTGCCAGCAGTTTGATAGTTGGGGCCAACGTCCTGACTTTC,CASSLIVGANVLTF
TRBJ2-7,TRBV5-1,many,-,TGCGCCAGCAGCCCACGGGACGGAAATTCCTACGAGCAGTACTTC,CASSPRDGNSYEQYF
TRBJ2-1,TRBV20-1,few,TRBD2,TGCAGTGCTAGAGATACTTCGGGGGGGGCCACCTACAATGAGCAGTTCTTC,CSARDTSGGATYNEQFF
TRBJ2-1,TRBV27,many,-,TGTGCCAGCAGTTTTAGCGACGGGATCTCCTACAATGAGCAGTTCTTC,CASSFSDGISYNEQFF
TRBJ1-1,TRBV11-2,many,-,TGTGCCAGCAGGTTCAGTAACACTGAAGCTTTCTTT,CASRFSNTEAFF
TRBJ1-1,TRBV10-3,many,-,TGTGCCATCAGGGGTACAGGGACGAACACTGAAGCTTTCTTT,CAIRGTGTNTEAFF
TRBJ2-1,TRBV2,many,TRBD1,TGTGCCAGCAGTGAACCTAGGACAGGGTTTTTCGAGCAGTTCTTC,CASSEPRTGFFEQFF
TRBJ2-2,TRBV7-2,many,-,TGTGCCAGCAGCTTAGACACGACCGGGGAGCTGTTTTTT,CASSLDTTGELFF
TRBJ2-3,TRBV5-1,many,TRBD2,TGCGCCAGCAACAGCGGGGGCACAGATACGCAGTATTTT,CASNSGGTDTQYF
TRBJ1-4,TRBV15,-,-,TGTGCCACCAGCAGAGATTTAAATGTCCCCTCGGGTAATGAAAAACTGTTTTTT,CATSRDLNVPSGNEKLFF
TRBJ1-2,TRBV4-2,many,TRBD1,TGTGCCAGCAGCCAAGCCCCTGGACAGGCATATGGCTACACCTTC,CASSQAPGQAYGYTF
TRBJ1-1,TRBV12-3/TRBV12-4,many,-,TGTGCCAGCACCCCACAGCGATTGAACACTGAAGCTTTCTTT,CASTPQRLNTEAFF
TRBJ1-1,TRBV5-4,many,TRBD1,TGTGCCAGCAGCCTGAGGACAGGGGAGAACACTGAAGCTTTCTTT,CASSLRTGENTEAFF
TRBJ1-1,TRBV3-1,-,-,TGTGCCAGCGCCCCGGGACTGACGAACACTGAAGCTTTCTTT,CASAPGLTNTEAFF
TRBJ1-1,TRBV19,many,-,TGTGCCAGTAGTACCCCATGGACCTTCGGGACTGAAGCTTTCTTT,CASSTPWTFGTEAFF
TRBJ1-1,TRBV11-1,many,TRBD1,TGTGCCAGCAGCTTACCGTTGGACAGGCGAAACACTGAAGCTTTCTTT,CASSLPLDRRNTEAFF
TRBJ2-7,TRBV20-1,-,-,TGCAGTGCTAGCAATGCAGGGGCGATTGGAAACGAGCAGTACTTC,CSASNAGAIGNEQYF
TRBJ2-1,TRBV7-2,many,TRBD2,TGTGCCAGCAGCTTGGAACTAGCGGGGGGAGACAATGAGCAGTTCTTC,CASSLELAGGDNEQFF
TRBJ2-3,TRBV9,-,-,TGTGCCAGCAGCGTAGATGCGATGGGTGCAGATACGCAGTATTTT,CASSVDAMGADTQYF
TRBJ2-7,TRBV2,few,-,TGTGCCAGCAGCTTCCAGGGTTACGAGCAGTACTTC,CASSFQGYEQYF
TRBJ2-1,TRBV19,many,-,TGTGCCAGTACCGCTCAGTACAATGAGCAGTTCTTC,CASTAQYNEQFF
TRBJ2-2,TRBV28,few,-,TGTGCCAGCACTCTACGGGGGCGTAGCACCGGGGAGCTGTTTTTT,CASTLRGRSTGELFF
TRBJ1-2,TRBV15,-,TRBD1,TGTGCCACCAGCAGAGATCTTGACAGGGGGTATCAGAACTATGGCTACACCTTC,CATSRDLDRGYQNYGYTF
TRBJ2-3,TRBV19,few,-,TGTGCCACCAGACCGGGAAACGGAGATACGCAGTATTTT,CATRPGNGDTQYF
TRBJ1-4,TRBV27,many,TRBD1,TGTGCCAGCAGACCGAGCTGGGGACAGATTTCCGAGAAACTGTTTTTT,CASRPSWGQISEKLFF
TRBJ1-4,TRBV2,few,TRBD1,TGTGCCAGCAGTCGGACAGGGGTCATGTTGGCAACTAATGAAAAACTGTTTTTT,CASSRTGVMLATNEKLFF
TRBJ1-3,TRBV12-3/TRBV12-4,many,-,TGTGCCAGCAGTTTAGGGGTCACTGGAAACACCATATATTTT,CASSLGVTGNTIYF
TRBJ1-5,TRBV5-6,many,-,TGTGCCAGCAGCCAACAATTTGATCAGCCCCAGCATTTT,CASSQQFDQPQHF